This T cell receptor (beta chain) was captured by sequencing in a study of Graves' ophthalmopathy and Graves' hyperthyroidism. This clonotype was seen many times. For repertoire sequencing, the TCR beta CDR3 regions were amplified from RNA transcripts. An initial RT-PCR round employing HTBI primers preceded a second-round multiplex PCR. MiXCR, run by TCRdb on the multiplex PCR reads, gives a single entry per CDR3 protein. The table has about 1.1 million distinct CDR3 sequences, roughly two fifths seen once. The sequencing input was peripheral blood or thyroid tissue (not recorded which). This receptor was obtained from an adult man with Graves' hyperthyroidism.

The CDR3 DNA reads as TGCAGTGCCCCCGCGGCAGGAATGAACACTGAAGCTTTCTTT. It yields the protein CSAPAAGMNTEAFF. V usage is TRBV20-1 and J usage is TRBJ1-1, with D hard to call. The length of the CDR3 is 14 residues. V shed 6 bases and J shed 0 bases, with 14 bases lying between them. In germline, CDR1 is DFQATT, CDR2 SNEGSKA (reference sequence).